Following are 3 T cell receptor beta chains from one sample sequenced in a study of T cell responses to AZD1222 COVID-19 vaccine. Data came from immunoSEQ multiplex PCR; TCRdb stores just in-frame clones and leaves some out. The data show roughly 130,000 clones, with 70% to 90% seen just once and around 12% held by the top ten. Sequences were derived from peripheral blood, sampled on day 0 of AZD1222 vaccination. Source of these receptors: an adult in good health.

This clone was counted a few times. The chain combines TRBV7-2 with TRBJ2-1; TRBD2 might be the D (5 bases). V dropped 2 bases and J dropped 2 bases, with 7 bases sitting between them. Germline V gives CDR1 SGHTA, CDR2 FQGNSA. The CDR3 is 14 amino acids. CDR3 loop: CASSLRGTYNEQFF. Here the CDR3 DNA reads TGTGCCAGCAGCTTACGGGGAACCTACAATGAGCAGTTCTTC.

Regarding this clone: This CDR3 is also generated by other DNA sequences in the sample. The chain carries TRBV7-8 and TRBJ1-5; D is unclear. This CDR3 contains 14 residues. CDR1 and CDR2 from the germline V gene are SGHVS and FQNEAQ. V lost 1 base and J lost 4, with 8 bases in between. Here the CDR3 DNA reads TGTGCCAGCAGCTTAGATAGCAGAAATCAGCCCCAGCATTTT. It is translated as CASSLDSRNQPQHF.

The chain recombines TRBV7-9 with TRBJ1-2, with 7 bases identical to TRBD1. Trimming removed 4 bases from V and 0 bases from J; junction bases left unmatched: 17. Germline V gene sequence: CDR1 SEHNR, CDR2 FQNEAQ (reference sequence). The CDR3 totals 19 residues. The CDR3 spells CASSSRRGRGLITNYGYTF. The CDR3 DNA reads TGTGCCAGCAGCTCACGGCGGGGGAGGGGGCTGATTACTAACTATGGCTACACCTTC.